In this sample, the clone carrying this T cell receptor beta chain turned up once. The method was immunoSEQ multiplex PCR; TCRdb's version includes in-frame clones alone and lacks a portion of them. The table includes some 150,000 clones, roughly 93% detected once. These data come from a study of control samples from healthy donors and cancer patients. The germline V and J ends were trimmed by 7 bases and 4 bases, with 17 bases remaining between them. In germline, CDR1 is MNHNY, CDR2 SVGAGI (reference sequence). CDR3 length equals 15 residues. Source material: blood. The V and J genes are TRBV6-6 and TRBJ1-3, with D possibly matching TRBD1 (5 bases). This TCR derives from a woman aged 60-75 years in good health. CDR3 protein: CASTILQDSGNTIYF. The DNA of the CDR3 is TGTGCCAGCACTATTCTACAGGATTCAGGAAACACCATATATTTT.